This TCR beta chain was sequenced for a study of blood T cells in healthy people across ages (dated by TCRdb to the mid-2010s). Notes on the research overall: Template switching captured roughly one uniquely barcoded TCR beta cDNA molecule per two T cells in model experiments. Age-related changes in TCR beta repertoire diversity were measured in the study by deep sequencing normalized with unique cDNA molecular identifiers. The donors were split into four age groups: young (average around 17 years), middle-aged (around 37), aged (about 56) and long-lived (roughly 77). To avoid experimental bias, donors of different ages were randomly spread across the sequencing lanes. For two donors (one aged 18 to 29 and one aged 80 or older), the study analyzed two additional independent replicas of 1 million unique cDNA reads from the same blood draw. Results and caveats for the whole study, not just this receptor: There was a strong correlation between observed TCR beta diversity and the percentage of naive T cells measured by flow cytometry. Estimates of total diversity based on one million sequenced T cells were regarded as lower bounds and as underestimates. The long-lived group showed more naive CD4+ T cells, fewer expanded clones and increased TCR diversity than the aged group, suggesting age selection. Observed TCR beta diversity per million T cells fell roughly linearly with age, and a significant reduction was already apparent by age around 40. Bulk unsorted PBMC profiling prevented conclusive comparison of naive and antigen-experienced compartments. Because the CMV infection status of the donors was unknown, age-related changes in expanded clonotypes may potentially have been confounded.

The V and J ends are trimmed by 0 bases and 2 bases, leaving 15 bases between them. The CDR3 goes from the cysteine to the phenylalanine over 17 residues. The only DNA kept is the CDR3, 51 bases in frame from the first base. CDR1 and CDR2, per the germline V gene (reference sequence), are LNHNV and YYDKDF. Comments on this clonotype: The specificity of this receptor is unknown. The sample holds no much larger clone one base away, and base qualities are not on file.

Library preparation was by 5' RACE. These reads were obtained on an Illumina HiSeq 2500. A second PCR of roughly 7 to 12 cycles was run with a J-beta primer mix and a sample-barcoded 5' primer. A unique molecular identifier was introduced onto each TCR beta cDNA molecule by a template-switch 5' adaptor carrying 12 random nucleotides. Each sample yielded at least 2.5 million CDR3-containing paired-end reads. First-strand cDNA was synthesized from all RNA with the Mint cDNA synthesis kit, primed by a TRBC-specific oligonucleotide. All cDNA was treated with uracil-DNA glycosylase and then went through a first 18-cycle PCR with the universal primers M1SS and BC2_uni_R. Processing in the source paper ran as follows. For normalization, 1 million high-quality reads were randomly selected from each sample, with every read carrying a distinct molecular identifier. Reads sharing molecular identifiers were discarded rather than binned into consensus sequences. MiTCR, with a Q25 quality threshold and the strictest error-elimination algorithm, was used for CDR3 identification, clonotype clustering and error correction. A nonparametric unseen species model with Euler transformation was used to estimate a lower bound on total TCR beta diversity. TCRdb ran its own pipeline on the public reads, namely fastp trimming at Q25 and MiXCR clone calling, and kept in-frame beta chains. When rows share a CDR3 protein, they turn into one entry using the most common DNA and genes. TCRdb assigned the V and J calls; the authors' analysis was not used. In this sample the table shows over 600,000 distinct CDR3 sequences, 40% to 45% of which occur a single time. In total, the top ten clones hold 30% of the sample.

The donors were under 40 Caucasian individuals from Russia, aged roughly 6 to 100 years, who were systemically healthy. Approximately 9 milliliters of peripheral blood were collected from each donor into EDTA-treated Vacutainer tubes. Ficoll-Paque density-gradient centrifugation was used to isolate PBMCs, with at least 6.5 million per sample. Trizol reagent was used to extract total RNA from the PBMCs, yielding at least 5.5 micrograms per sample. For every donor, an aliquot of PBMCs went through flow cytometry to measure the percentages of naive CD45RAhigh/CD27high T cells. This clonotype was obtained from a man older than 75 in good health. Sequenced sample: blood. The chain links TRBV15 with TRBJ2-3, with no confidently assigned D gene. CDR3 reads: CATSRDGPASFTDTQYF. The DNA sequence is given as TGTGCCACCAGCAGAGATGGTCCGGCATCCTTCACAGATACGCAGTATTTT.